This TCR beta chain is drawn from a study of cytomegalovirus exposure and HLA in healthy donors. The PCR was carried out with 60 Vbeta primers and 13 Jbeta primers. TCRdb's table, derived via immunoSEQ multiplex PCR, lists solely in-frame clones and lacks some. The sample shows about 130,000 clones, roughly 73% of them seen only once. A remark on this clone: The target antigen is unknown.

Study results and limitations: Analyses of presence and absence presupposed an approximately uniform sequencing depth across donors. TCR beta sequences reportedly predicted most subjects' HLA-A and HLA-B alleles accurately.

There are 14 residues in the CDR3. The ends were cut back, 6 bases at V and 10 bases at J, with 16 bases in the middle. The germline V gene encodes CDR1 MNHNY and CDR2 SVGAGI (reference sequence). The chain employs TRBV6-6 and TRBJ1-6, with a tentative D call TRBD1 (6 bases). The sequenced material came from PBMCs. The TCR originated in a man in his 60s in good health and CMV-seropositive. CDR3 DNA sequence: TGTGCCAGCAGCACCGGGACAAGGGAATCACCCCTCCACTTT. Its protein is CASSTGTRESPLHF.